The sample holds one count of the clone carrying this TCR beta chain. Clones were sequenced by immunoSEQ multiplex PCR, and TCRdb holds only the in-frame ones, with some missing. The sample carries over 350,000 clones, 80% to 90% recorded once. The CDR3 is 13 residues long. V lost 0 bases and J 9 bases, leaving 13 bases between the germline ends. Germline assignment: CDR1 SGDLS and CDR2 YYNGEE. These data are taken from a study of blood T cell repertoires in COVID-19. Across the study: Italy, Spain and the United States were the sources of the convalescent and acute COVID-19 samples.

This sequence joins TRBV9 and TRBJ2-7, with a possible D match to TRBD1 (5 bases). Sequencing input: peripheral blood. The source of this sequence is a woman aged 25 to 39 with active or convalescent COVID-19. DNA for the CDR3: TGTGCCAGCAGCGTAGTGCAGGGTGGCGGGCAGTACTTC. This gives the protein CASSVVQGGGQYF. The full variable domain, its missing parts supplied by reference TRBV9 and TRBJ2-7, is DSGVTQTPKHLITATGQRVTLRCSPRSGDLSVYWYQQSLDQGLQFLIQYYNGEERAKGNILERFSAQQFPDLHSELNLSSLELGDSALYFCASSVVQGGGQYFGPGTRLTVT.